The 32 T cell receptor beta chains below were found in one sample sequenced in a study of T cells in localized non-small cell lung cancer. Profiling relied on immunoSEQ multiplex PCR, and the TCRdb table lists in-frame clones only, not all of them. Among about 1,400 clones listed, under 25% were seen once. This specimen consisted of lung tumor tissue, obtained before any cancer treatment. These receptors were taken from a male donor aged 60 or over with stage III squamous cell lung carcinoma.

This rearrangement joins TRBV19 to TRBJ2-7, with 10 nucleotides matching TRBD2. This CDR3 has 16 residues. Germline V gene sequence: CDR1 LNHDA, CDR2 SQIVND (reference sequence). After removal of 1 base from V and 3 bases from J, the junction contained 6 bases not matched to a gene. The CDR3 coding sequence is TGTGCCAGTAGTATAGTCCCTAGCGGGAGTTTCTACGAGCAGTACTTC. It is translated as CASSIVPSGSFYEQYF.

The chain links TRBV18 to TRBJ2-7, with D unresolved. Germline CDR1 KGHSH, CDR2 LQKENI. The germline V and J ends were trimmed by 0 bases and 5 bases, with 11 bases remaining between them. The CDR3 sequence is 14 residues long. CDR3 in DNA: TGTGCCAGCTCACCACCGGGTGTTGCCGACGAGCAGTACTTC. The encoded protein is CASSPPGVADEQYF.

This chain connects TRBV12-5 to TRBJ1-1; 11 nucleotides agree with TRBD1. This CDR3 region has 16 residues. J gave up 5 bases and V 1 base, and 6 bases lay outside the gene matches. In germline, CDR1 is LGHNT, CDR2 FRNRAP. CDR3 protein: CASGLADRDRGTEAFF. CDR3 nucleotide sequence: TGTGCTAGTGGTTTGGCTGACCGGGACAGGGGGACTGAAGCTTTCTTT.

In its sample, this clone is medium-sized (0.01 to 0.1%). This rearrangement joins TRBV7-2 to TRBJ2-3; D remains unclear. CDR1 and CDR2 from the germline V gene are SGHTA and FQGNSA. V lost 4 bases to trimming and J lost 4 bases, with 9 bases between them. This CDR3 spans 13 amino acids. The CDR3 reads CASSSFSPDTQYF. In DNA form, the CDR3 reads TGTGCCAGCAGCTCTTTTAGCCCAGATACGCAGTATTTT.

The V call is TRBV19, the J call TRBJ1-2, with 7 bases fitting TRBD1. The CDR3 is 14 residues long. The ends lost 9 bases at V and 3 bases at J; junction bases unmatched: 10. Germline loops: CDR1 LNHDA, CDR2 SQIVND (reference sequence). The CDR3 sequence is CASRVTGFDYGYTF. The DNA for the CDR3 is TGTGCCAGCCGAGTGACAGGGTTTGACTATGGCTACACCTTC.

Judged by abundance, this clone is medium-sized. This chain connects TRBV9 to TRBJ2-5, with no clear D. Germline V gene lookup returns CDR1 SGDLS and CDR2 YYNGEE. The CDR3 is 15 residues long. V lost 5 bases and J lost 3, with 17 bases in between. CDR3 bases: TGTGCCAGCAGTGAAGGGTCCACTAAAAAAGAGACCCAGTACTTC. Protein: CASSEGSTKKETQYF.

This clone qualifies as large. J is TRBJ2-7 and V is TRBV14; 8 bases are a match to TRBD2. The germline V gene has CDR1 SGHDN and CDR2 FVKESK. The CDR3 consists of 15 residues. With 4 bases clipped from V and 6 bases from J, the junction kept 11 bases outside the gene matches. The CDR3 is CASSLLGGGRSEQYF. Here the CDR3 DNA reads TGTGCCAGCAGCCTACTCGGGGGGGGCAGGAGCGAGCAGTACTTC.

In its sample, this clone is medium-sized. The chain links TRBV4-1 to TRBJ1-6; 8 bases map to TRBD1. J gave up 9 bases and V 5 bases, and 12 bases lay outside the gene matches. The germline gives CDR1 MGHRA, CDR2 YSYEKL. The CDR3 sequence is 16 residues long. The CDR3 spells CASSRDLQGGSSPLHF. CDR3 DNA sequence: TGCGCCAGCAGCAGGGACTTACAGGGGGGGAGTTCACCCCTCCACTTT.

This clone was picked up a small number of times. This sequence joins TRBV10-3 and TRBJ1-5, with 7 bases aligning to TRBD1. This CDR3 contains 15 residues. Per the germline V gene, CDR1 is ENHRY and CDR2 is SYGVKD. V dropped 1 base and J dropped 5; count of bases not matched to a gene: 5. The DNA of the CDR3 is TGTGCCATCAGTGAGTGGTCAGGGGGGGATCAGCCCCAGCATTTT. It codes for CAISEWSGGDQPQHF.

V is TRBV19 and J is TRBJ2-6, with 8 bases identical to TRBD1. This CDR3 is 16 amino acids long. Germline loops: CDR1 LNHDA, CDR2 SQIVND (reference sequence). With 10 bases clipped from V and 4 bases from J, the junction kept 12 bases outside the gene matches. The CDR3 DNA sequence: TGTGCCACGGACAGGGACCCATCGGACGGGGCCAACGTCCTGACTTTC. It yields the protein CATDRDPSDGANVLTF.

This clone was picked up a small number of times. The V call is TRBV6-8, the J call TRBJ2-3, with 16 bases matching TRBD2. The CDR3 consists of 17 residues. CDR1 is MNHGY, CDR2 SAAAGT, per germline. The trim removed 5 bases at V and 2 bases at J, leaving 4 bases unmatched. CDR3 region: CASSGGTSGRATDTQYF. For the CDR3, the DNA is TGTGCCAGCAGTGGGGGGACTAGCGGGAGGGCCACAGATACGCAGTATTTT.

By share, this clone counts as medium-sized. V is TRBV6-8 and J is TRBJ2-4; D call uncertain. The CDR3 totals 16 residues. Between the trimmed V and J ends, which lost 4 bases and 0 bases, there was a span of 13 bases. Germline V lookup: CDR1 MNHGY, CDR2 SAAAGT. The CDR3 is CASSFPNVLAKNIQYF. The DNA of the CDR3 is TGTGCCAGCAGTTTCCCAAATGTCTTAGCCAAAAACATTCAGTACTTC.

This clone has a handful of counts. At one of its ends the junction is not consistent with the germline gene, which may arise from a read error. V is TRBV10-3 and J is TRBJ2-4, with a possible D match to TRBD2 (5 bases). Germline assignment: CDR1 ENHRY and CDR2 SYGVKD. CDR3 length: 13 amino acids. CDR3 protein: CASSEVLGNIQYF. The DNA for the CDR3 is TGTGCCAGCAGTGAGGTACTAGGGAACATTCAGTACTTC.

The table lists this clone with a few counts. The rearrangement joins TRBV5-1 to TRBJ2-3, with 7 bases aligning to TRBD2. CDR3 size: 14 residues. The V gene end was trimmed by 3 bases and the J gene end by 6 bases; junction bases not matched to a gene: 7. From germline, CDR1 is SGHRS and CDR2 YFSETQ. The CDR3 sequence is CASSWGGGSDTQYF. The CDR3 nucleotides read TGCGCCAGCAGCTGGGGGGGAGGCTCGGATACGCAGTATTTT. The entire variable domain, with the rest obtained from reference TRBV5-1 and TRBJ2-3, is as follows: KAGVTQTPRYLIKTRGQQVTLSCSPISGHRSVSWYQQTPGQGLQFLFEYFSETQRNKGNFPGRFSGRQFSNSRSEMNVSTLELGDSALYLCASSWGGGSDTQYFGPGTRLTVL.

This chain links TRBV11-3 with TRBJ1-2; perhaps TRBD1 as D (5 bases). Germline-derived CDR1 and CDR2 are SGHNT and YENEEA. The CDR3 is made up of 15 amino acids. V was clipped by 5 bases and J by 8 bases, with 21 bases between them. In DNA, the CDR3 is TGTGCCAGCAGCCCCCGGTCGGGGGGGGGAGGCGGCTACACCTTC. Protein sequence: CASSPRSGGGGGYTF. Complete variable domain (other parts from reference TRBV11-3 and TRBJ1-2): EAGVVQSPRYKIIEKKQPVAFWCNPISGHNTLYWYLQNLGQGPELLIRYENEEAVDDSQLPKDRFSAERLKGVDSTLKIQPAELGDSAVYLCASSPRSGGGGGYTFGSGTRLTVV.

The genes are TRBV5-1 and TRBJ2-6; D uncertain. Between the trimmed V and J ends, which lost 2 bases and 0 bases, there was a span of 6 bases. This CDR3 is built from 15 residues. In germline, CDR1 is SGHRS, CDR2 YFSETQ. The CDR3 bases are TGCGCCAGCAGCTTTGCTCTCTCTGGGGCCAACGTCCTGACTTTC. Its translation: CASSFALSGANVLTF.

The chain combines TRBV2 with TRBJ2-1, with TRBD2 identical over 8 bases. Germline-derived CDR1 and CDR2 are SNHLY and FYNNEI. With V trimmed by 6 bases and J by 8 bases, 12 bases remained unmatched. This CDR3 is 15 amino acids long. The CDR3 region is CASSEAHSGGHEQFF. Written as DNA, the CDR3 is TGTGCCAGCAGCGAGGCCCATTCGGGGGGGCATGAGCAGTTCTTC.

Only one count was recorded for this clone. This rearrangement joins TRBV29-1 to TRBJ1-2; the D is unclear. From germline, CDR1 is SQVTM and CDR2 ANQGSEA. The CDR3 loop spans 12 amino acids. Trimming stripped 4 bases from V and 4 bases from J, with 10 bases between. Here the CDR3 reads CSVVSSIYGYTF. DNA of the CDR3: TGCAGCGTTGTTAGCAGTATCTATGGCTACACCTTC.

The chain has TRBV29-1 and TRBJ2-7; D may be TRBD1 (5 bases). This CDR3 spans 13 amino acids. The V end lost 4 bases, the J end lost 6 bases, and 16 bases lay between the germline ends. Germline V gene data show CDR1 as SQVTM and CDR2 as ANQGSEA. DNA of the CDR3: TGCAGCGTTGCCCCGGACATGCGGCCCGAGCAGTACTTC. Its translation is CSVAPDMRPEQYF.

This clone occurred a few times. The V gene is TRBV19, the J gene TRBJ2-1, with D possibly being TRBD1 (6 bases). The V and J ends lost 4 bases and 10 bases respectively, with 14 bases between them. Germline V gives CDR1 LNHDA, CDR2 SQIVND (reference sequence). The CDR3 is 13 residues long. The CDR3 is CASSTTGLVEQFF. In nucleotides, the CDR3 is TGTGCCAGTAGTACGACAGGTTTGGTCGAGCAGTTCTTC. Looking up the rest from reference TRBV19 and TRBJ2-1 gives the full variable domain: DGGITQSPKYLFRKEGQNVTLSCEQNLNHDAMYWYRQDPGQGLRLIYYSQIVNDFQKGDIAEGYSVSREKKESFPLTVTSAQKNPTAFYLCASSTTGLVEQFFGPGTRLTVL.

This chain uses TRBV11-3 with TRBJ1-2, with D possibly being TRBD1 (5 bases). CDR1 and CDR2 (germline): SGHNT, YENEEA. Deletions cut 3 bases from V and 5 bases from J, with 13 bases between. The CDR3 extends over 14 amino acids. The CDR3 here is CASSFGQGRYGYTF. The CDR3 DNA sequence: TGTGCCAGCAGCTTTGGTCAGGGAAGGTATGGCTACACCTTC.

The rearrangement uses TRBV12-5 and TRBJ1-6; D gene unclear. Germline CDR1 is LGHNT and CDR2 is FRNRAP. The CDR3 spans 15 residues. V was cut by 0 bases and J by 11 bases, with 14 bases left in between. CDR3 DNA: TGTGCTAGTGGTTTGGTACTGCGAGGGTTGGCACCCCTCCACTTT. Translated: CASGLVLRGLAPLHF.

A few counts support this clone. V usage is TRBV29-1 and J usage is TRBJ1-1, with D possibly being TRBD1 (5 bases). Germline assignment: CDR1 SQVTM and CDR2 ANQGSEA. The V end lost 3 bases, the J end lost 5 bases, and 13 bases lay between the germline ends. The CDR3 has 13 residues. CDR3 nucleotides: TGCAGCGTTGAGGGGGGGACGCGGACTGAAGCTTTCTTT. Protein: CSVEGGTRTEAFF.

This clone is classed as large. This chain connects TRBV18 to TRBJ2-5, with D uncertain. The germline gives CDR1 KGHSH, CDR2 LQKENI. Trimming removed 5 bases at V and 5 bases at J, with 12 bases between. The CDR3 totals 13 residues. CDR3 in DNA: TGTGCCAGCTCAGCTTCCCTGGGGGAGACCCAGTACTTC. This translates into CASSASLGETQYF.

The chain is built from TRBV19 and TRBJ2-7; 10 nucleotides agree with TRBD1. There are 15 residues in the CDR3. V shed 10 bases, J shed 1 base, and the junction held 10 bases outside the gene matches. The germline gives CDR1 LNHDA, CDR2 SQIVND (reference sequence). CDR3 amino acids: CATTTRDRGSYEQYF. CDR3 DNA: TGTGCCACCACTACCAGGGACAGGGGTTCCTACGAGCAGTACTTC.

The genes are TRBV14 and TRBJ1-1; tentative D call: TRBD1 (5 bases). The V end lost 2 bases, the J end lost 3 bases, and 13 bases lay between the germline ends. The CDR3 runs 15 residues. Per germline, CDR1 SGHDN and CDR2 FVKESK. The DNA for the CDR3 is TGTGCCAGCAGCCAATCCACAGGTTTGTACACTGAAGCTTTCTTT. Amino acids: CASSQSTGLYTEAFF.

This chain links TRBV11-3 with TRBJ1-2, with TRBD1 matching 8 bases. Trimming cost V 5 bases and J 2 bases; bases outside gene matches: 7. CDR3 size: 15 residues. Germline V lookup: CDR1 SGHNT, CDR2 YENEEA. CDR3 protein: CASSTATGGNYGYTF. Written as DNA, the CDR3 is TGTGCCAGCAGCACGGCTACAGGGGGAAACTATGGCTACACCTTC.

The chain links TRBV18 to TRBJ1-2, with D hard to call. Deletions cut 3 bases from V and 8 bases from J, with 16 bases between. Germline V gives CDR1 KGHSH, CDR2 LQKENI. The CDR3 spans 14 residues. CDR3 sequence (DNA): TGTGCCAGCTCACCTACCGTACTGGAGGAGGGCTACACCTTC. It translates to CASSPTVLEEGYTF. The complete variable domain, with remaining parts taken from reference TRBV18 and TRBJ1-2, reads NAGVMQNPRHLVRRRGQEARLRCSPMKGHSHVYWYRQLPEEGLKFMVYLQKENIIDESGMPKERFSAEFPKEGPSILRIQQVVRGDSAAYFCASSPTVLEEGYTFGSGTRLTVV.

Within the sample, this clone is medium-sized. This chain uses TRBV9 with TRBJ2-3, with TRBD2 matching 13 bases. CDR1 and CDR2 (germline): SGDLS, YYNGEE. Trimming cost V 5 bases and J 4 bases; bases outside gene matches: 4. The CDR3 is 15 residues long. The CDR3 reads CASRRLAGGPDTQYF. DNA of the CDR3: TGTGCCAGCAGACGACTAGCGGGAGGTCCAGATACGCAGTATTTT.

On this clone: Germline and junction disagree at one end, which may indicate a read error. The rearrangement links TRBV6-8 to TRBJ2-1; TRBD2 aligns across 14 bases. Germline-derived CDR1 and CDR2 are MNHGY and SAAAGT. The CDR3 runs to 15 residues. The CDR3 is CASSDSTSGGVLLFF. Written as DNA, the CDR3 is TGTGCCAGCAGTGACTCGACTAGCGGGGGGGTTTTACTGTTCTTC.

The genes are TRBV29-1 and TRBJ1-2; 7 bases are a match to TRBD1. The CDR3 totals 12 residues. Germline values: CDR1 SQVTM, CDR2 ANQGSEA. V was pared by 6 bases and J by 4 bases, with 5 bases of the junction left unmatched. The CDR3 DNA sequence: TGCAGCGTGACCGGGACAGTCTATGGCTACACCTTC. Translating gives CSVTGTVYGYTF.

The rearrangement uses TRBV10-3 and TRBJ1-2; tentative D call: TRBD1 (6 bases). This CDR3 has 19 residues. Looked up from germline, CDR1 is ENHRY and CDR2 is SYGVKD. V shed 6 bases and J shed 4 bases, with 30 bases lying between them. The DNA of the CDR3 is TGTGCCATCAGGCCAGCGGCCAGAACTACGGGGGGCCGCGCCTATGGCTACACCTTC. Translating it yields CAIRPAARTTGGRAYGYTF.